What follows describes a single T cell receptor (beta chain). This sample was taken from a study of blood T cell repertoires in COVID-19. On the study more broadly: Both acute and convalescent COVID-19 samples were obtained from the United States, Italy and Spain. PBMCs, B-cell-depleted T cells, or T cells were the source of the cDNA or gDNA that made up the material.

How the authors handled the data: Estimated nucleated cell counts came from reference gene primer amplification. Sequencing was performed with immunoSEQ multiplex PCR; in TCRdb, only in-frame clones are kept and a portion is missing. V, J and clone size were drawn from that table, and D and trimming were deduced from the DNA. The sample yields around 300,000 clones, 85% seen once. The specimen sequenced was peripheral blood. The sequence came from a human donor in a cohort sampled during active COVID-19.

The CDR3 DNA follows: TGTGCCAGCAACCACGGACTCAAGGTCGGCTACACCTTC. This encodes CASNHGLKVGYTF. The chain couples TRBV5-8 to TRBJ1-2; D is uncertain. Germline CDR1 and CDR2: SGHTS and YDEGEE. Trimming took off 6 bases at V and 8 bases at J, with 17 bases between the two ends. This CDR3 comprises 13 residues.